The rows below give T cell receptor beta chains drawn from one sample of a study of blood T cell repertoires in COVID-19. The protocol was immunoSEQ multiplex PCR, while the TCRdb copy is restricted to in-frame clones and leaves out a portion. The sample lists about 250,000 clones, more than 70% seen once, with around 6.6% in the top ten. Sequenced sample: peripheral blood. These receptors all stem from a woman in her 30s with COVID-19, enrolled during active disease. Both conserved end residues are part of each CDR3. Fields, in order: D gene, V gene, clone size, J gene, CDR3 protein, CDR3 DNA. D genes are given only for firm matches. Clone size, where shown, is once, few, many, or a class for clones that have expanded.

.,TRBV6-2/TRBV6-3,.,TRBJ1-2,CASSGRDLYGYTF,TGTGCCAGCAGCGGCCGGGATCTCTATGGCTACACCTTC
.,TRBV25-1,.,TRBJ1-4,CASSESSPGEFDEKLFF,TGTGCCAGCAGTGAATCCTCTCCAGGGGAGTTTGATGAAAAACTGTTTTTT
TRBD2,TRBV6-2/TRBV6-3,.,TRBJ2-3,CASSDGLAGVGKADTQYF,TGTGCCAGCAGTGACGGACTAGCGGGAGTAGGGAAAGCAGATACGCAGTATTTT
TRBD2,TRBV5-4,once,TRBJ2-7,CASSEGLAATYEQYF,TGTGCCAGCAGCGAGGGACTAGCGGCCACCTACGAGCAGTACTTC
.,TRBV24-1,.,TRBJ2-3,CATSGTVSDTQYF,TGTGCCACCAGTGGAACAGTTTCAGATACGCAGTATTTT
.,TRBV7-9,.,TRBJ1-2,CASSYYSGGSRWAYYGYTF,TGTGCCAGCAGCTACTACTCCGGAGGATCCCGATGGGCATACTATGGCTACACCTTC
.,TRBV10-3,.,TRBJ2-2,CAISESFPNTGELFF,TGTGCCATCAGTGAGTCTTTCCCTAACACCGGGGAGCTGTTTTTT
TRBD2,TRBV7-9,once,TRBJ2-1,CASSNFGTSGDPYNEQFF,TGTGCCAGCAGTAATTTCGGGACTAGCGGGGACCCCTACAATGAGCAGTTCTTC
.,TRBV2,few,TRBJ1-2,CASSETDDNYGYTF,TGTGCCAGCAGTGAGACAGACGATAATTATGGCTACACCTTC
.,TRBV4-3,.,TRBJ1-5,CASSQEGGSQPQHF,TGCGCCAGCAGCCAAGAGGGGGGGAGTCAGCCCCAGCATTTT
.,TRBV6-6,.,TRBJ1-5,CASSYGQGPSNQPQHF,TGTGCCAGCAGTTACGGCCAGGGCCCTAGCAATCAGCCCCAGCATTTT
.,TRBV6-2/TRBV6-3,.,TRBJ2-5,CASSPTASGTQYF,TGTGCCAGCAGTCCGACCGCCTCAGGGACCCAGTACTTC
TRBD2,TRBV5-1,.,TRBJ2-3,CASSLRLAELTDTQYF,TGCGCCAGCAGCTTGAGGCTAGCGGAACTCACAGATACGCAGTATTTT
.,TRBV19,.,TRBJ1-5,CASNDPGTPSNQPQHF,TGTGCCAGTAACGATCCCGGGACACCGAGCAATCAGCCCCAGCATTTT
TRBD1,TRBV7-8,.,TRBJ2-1,CASSLPTQGIRSYNEQFF,TGTGCCAGCAGCTTACCCACACAGGGGATTCGGTCCTACAATGAGCAGTTCTTC
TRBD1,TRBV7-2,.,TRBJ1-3,CASSMDRGYTIYF,TGTGCCAGCAGCATGGACAGGGGGTACACCATATATTTT
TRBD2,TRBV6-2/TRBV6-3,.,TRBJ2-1,CASSYLLPGLAGVKQFF,TGTGCCAGCAGTTACTTACTACCGGGACTAGCGGGAGTCAAGCAGTTCTTC
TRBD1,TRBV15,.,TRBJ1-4,CATSRDLTGGGEKLFF,TGTGCCACCAGCAGGGACCTAACAGGGGGTGGTGAAAAACTGTTTTTT
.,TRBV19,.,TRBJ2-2,CASRAAGLNTGELFF,TGTGCCAGTAGGGCCGCGGGCTTGAACACCGGGGAGCTGTTTTTT
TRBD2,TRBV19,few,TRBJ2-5,CASSETGTSGEETQYF,TGTGCCAGTAGTGAAACCGGGACTAGCGGGGAAGAGACCCAGTACTTC